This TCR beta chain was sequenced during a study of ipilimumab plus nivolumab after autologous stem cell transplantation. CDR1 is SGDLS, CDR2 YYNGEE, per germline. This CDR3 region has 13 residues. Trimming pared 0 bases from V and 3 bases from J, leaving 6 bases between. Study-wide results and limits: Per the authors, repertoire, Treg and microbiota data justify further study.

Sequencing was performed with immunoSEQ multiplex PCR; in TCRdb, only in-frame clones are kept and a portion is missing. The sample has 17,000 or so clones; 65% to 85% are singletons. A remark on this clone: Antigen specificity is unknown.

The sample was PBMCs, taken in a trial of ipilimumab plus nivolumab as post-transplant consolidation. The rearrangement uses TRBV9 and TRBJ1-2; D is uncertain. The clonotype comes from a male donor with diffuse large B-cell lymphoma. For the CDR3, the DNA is TGTGCCAGCAGCGTAGATGCAGACTATGGCTACACCTTC. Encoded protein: CASSVDADYGYTF. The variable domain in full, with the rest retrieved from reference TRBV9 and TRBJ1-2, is DSGVTQTPKHLITATGQRVTLRCSPRSGDLSVYWYQQSLDQGLQFLIQYYNGEERAKGNILERFSAQQFPDLHSELNLSSLELGDSALYFCASSVDADYGYTFGSGTRLTVV.